The 11 T cell receptor beta chains presented below share a single source sample, sequenced in a study of CD8+CD57+ T cells in acquired aplastic anemia. Genomic DNA acted as the template from which TCR beta VDJ combination and CDR3 sequence profiling were carried out. TCRdb reanalysed the reads using MiXCR and keeps one entry per CDR3 protein. The table lists some 48,000 distinct CDR3 sequences, around two thirds of them singletons. Source material: sorted CD4+, CD8+, or CD8+CD57+ T cells (not recorded which) from PBMCs. The receptors originated from a human donor in good health, serving as a control.

The genes are TRBV25-1 and TRBJ2-7; unclear D gene. V was pared by 2 bases and J by 3 bases, with 2 bases between. CDR1 is MGHDK, CDR2 SYGVNS, per germline. This CDR3 spans 11 amino acids. In nucleotides, the CDR3 is TGTGCCAGCAGTGAAGGCTACGAGCAGTACTTC. The encoded protein is CASSEGYEQYF.

The V call is TRBV7-2, the J call TRBJ2-5, with 7 bases identical to TRBD2. The CDR3 is 14 amino acids. With 4 bases clipped from V and 2 bases from J, the junction kept 4 bases outside the gene matches. Germline V CDR1 and CDR2: SGHTA, FQGNSA. For the CDR3, the DNA is TGTGCCAGCAGCTCAAGCGGGGCACAAGAGACCCAGTACTTC. Translated: CASSSSGAQETQYF.

The chain uses TRBV7-9 and TRBJ1-2; TRBD1 agrees at 10 bases. The length of the CDR3 is 14 residues. The V gene's germline CDR1 is SEHNR and CDR2 FQNEAQ (reference sequence). V was pared by 2 bases and J by 10 bases, with 7 bases of the junction left unmatched. Here the CDR3 DNA reads TGTGCCAGCAGCTTAAGTCGGACAGGGGGGACCTACACCTTC. This sequence encodes CASSLSRTGGTYTF.

The J gene is TRBJ2-7, the V gene TRBV20-1; D ambiguous. CDR3 length: 16 residues. The germline CDR1 and CDR2 sequences are DFQATT and SNEGSKA (reference sequence). V was pared by 2 bases and J by 3 bases, with 20 bases between. CDR3 DNA sequence: TGCAGTGCTAGACCGGTCGAGACTTTAATCGGCTACGAGCAGTACTTC. This translates into CSARPVETLIGYEQYF.

This clonotype was counted at least ten times. The genes are TRBV30 and TRBJ2-7; D may be TRBD1 (5 bases). CDR3 length: 12 amino acids. CDR1 and CDR2 (germline): GTSNPN, SVGIG (reference sequence). V was clipped by 3 bases and J by 5 bases, with 11 bases between them. CDR3 coding DNA: TGTGCCTGGAGGGGGCAGATCCACGAGCAGTACTTC. Its translation is CAWRGQIHEQYF. The whole variable domain, remainder taken from reference TRBV30 and TRBJ2-7, is SQTIHQWPATLVQPVGSPLSLECTVEGTSNPNLYWYRQAAGRGLQLLFYSVGIGQISSEVPQNLSASRPQDRQFILSSKKLLLSDSGFYLCAWRGQIHEQYFGPGTRLTVT.

The rearrangement joins TRBV7-9 to TRBJ1-1; D gene ambiguous. In germline, CDR1 is SEHNR, CDR2 FQNEAQ (reference sequence). The CDR3 loop spans 12 amino acids. Trimming left V 1 base short and J 4 bases short, with 4 bases between. CDR3 sequence: CASSLESTEAFF. For the CDR3, the DNA is TGTGCCAGCAGCTTAGAGAGCACTGAAGCTTTCTTT. The whole variable domain, filled in from reference TRBV7-9 and TRBJ1-1, reads DTGVSQNPRHKITKRGQNVTFRCDPISEHNRLYWYRQTLGQGPEFLTYFQNEAQLEKSRLLSDRFSAERPKGSFSTLEIQRTEQGDSAMYLCASSLESTEAFFGQGTRLTVV.

The V call is TRBV7-2, the J call TRBJ2-3; TRBD1 matches at 7 bases. Germline V CDR1 and CDR2: SGHTA, FQGNSA. The V gene end was trimmed by 5 bases and the J gene end by 4 bases; junction bases not matched to a gene: 6. CDR3 length equals 14 residues. The CDR3 sequence is CASSTKTGSDTQYF. The CDR3 DNA reads TGTGCCAGCAGCACGAAGACAGGGTCAGATACGCAGTATTTT. The full variable domain, completed using reference TRBV7-2 and TRBJ2-3, is GAGVSQSPSNKVTEKGKDVELRCDPISGHTALYWYRQSLGQGLEFLIYFQGNSAPDKSGLPSDRFSAERTGGSVSTLTIQRTQQEDSAVYLCASSTKTGSDTQYFGPGTRLTVL.

On this clonotype: The germline gene is not matched at one end of the junction; a read error may be the cause. The chain carries TRBV9 and TRBJ2-2, with TRBD2 as a possible D gene (5 bases). CDR1 SGDLS and CDR2 YYNGEE come from the germline V gene. This CDR3 has 12 amino acids. As DNA, the CDR3 is TGTGCCAGCAGCGTAAGAACCGGGGAGCCGTTTTTT. It encodes CASSVRTGEPFF.

At least ten counts were recorded for this clonotype. The V and J genes are TRBV3-1 and TRBJ2-7; TRBD2 matches at 9 bases. V trimming: 2 bases; J trimming: 2 bases; junction bases outside the gene matches: 4. The CDR3 runs to 15 residues. CDR1 and CDR2 from the germline V gene are LGHDT and YNNKEL (reference sequence). CDR3 in DNA: TGTGCCAGCAGCCAACGTGGCGGGAGGGCCTACGAGCAGTACTTC. Residues: CASSQRGGRAYEQYF.

The V gene is TRBV19, the J gene TRBJ1-1, with D perhaps matching TRBD1 (5 bases). The CDR3 has 16 amino acids. The germline CDR1 and CDR2 sequences are LNHDA and SQIVND (reference sequence). Deletions cut 5 bases from V and 2 bases from J, with 18 bases between. The CDR3 region has the DNA TGTGCCAGTAGTTCTGGGGACGGAGTCATCAACACTGAAGCTTTCTTT. It translates to CASSSGDGVINTEAFF.

This clonotype was observed a few times. The chain combines TRBV10-1 with TRBJ2-7; 8 nucleotides agree with TRBD1. V shed 6 bases, J shed 5 bases, and the junction held 9 bases outside the gene matches. The length of the CDR3 is 14 residues. Germline lookup yields CDR1 WNHNN and CDR2 SYGVQD (reference sequence). The CDR3 nucleotides read TGCGCCAGCAGCGAAGGGACAGGTTTCGACGAGCAGTACTTC. It encodes CASSEGTGFDEQYF.